The 20 T cell receptor beta chains presented below share a single source sample, sequenced in a study of blood T cell repertoires in COVID-19. The method was immunoSEQ multiplex PCR; TCRdb's version includes in-frame clones alone and lacks a portion of them. The sample carries around 56,000 clones, about 93% recorded once. The sequencing input was peripheral blood. All receptors derive from an elderly man with acute or convalescent COVID-19.

The chain carries TRBV3-1 (or the pseudogene TRBV3-2) and TRBJ2-2; a weak D match, TRBD1 (5 bases). The CDR3 consists of 13 residues. The germline V gene has CDR1 LGHDT and CDR2 YNNKEL (reference sequence). Trimming took 7 bases from V and 5 from J, leaving 11 bases between them. The DNA for the CDR3 is TGTGCCAGCACGGACAAATGGACCGGGGAGCTGTTTTTT. This translates into CASTDKWTGELFF.

The CDR3 reads CASRVGGGNTGELFF. Here the CDR3 DNA reads TGTGCCAGCAGAGTTGGGGGGGGAAACACCGGGGAGCTGTTTTTT. V is TRBV2 and J is TRBJ2-2; 7 positions agree with TRBD2. The V gene end was trimmed by 6 bases and the J gene end by 2 bases; junction bases not matched to a gene: 6. CDR3 length equals 15 residues. Per germline, CDR1 SNHLY and CDR2 FYNNEI.

The chain employs TRBV4-2 and TRBJ1-4; the D gene is possibly TRBD1 (5 bases). This CDR3 is built from 13 residues. Looked up from germline, CDR1 is LGHNA and CDR2 is YNFKEQ. V was clipped by 4 bases and J by 4 bases, with 7 bases between them. CDR3: CASSPQGNEKLFF. Written as DNA, the CDR3 is TGTGCCAGCAGCCCCCAGGGTAATGAAAAACTGTTTTTT.

The chain couples TRBV2 to TRBJ2-7; 8 positions agree with TRBD1. The ends lost 7 bases at V and 1 base at J; junction bases unmatched: 3. CDR3 size: 13 residues. The V gene's germline CDR1 is SNHLY and CDR2 FYNNEI. CDR3 in DNA: TGTGCCAGCACGGGGACAGGATCCTACGAGCAGTACTTC. Translated: CASTGTGSYEQYF.

The CDR3 spells CASSLWGGGQPQHF. In DNA, the CDR3 is TGTGCCAGCAGTCTATGGGGGGGCGGGCAGCCCCAGCATTTT. The V gene is TRBV2, the J gene TRBJ1-5; perhaps TRBD1 as D (6 bases). Trimming removed 5 bases at V and 7 bases at J, with 15 bases between. Germline CDR1 reads SNHLY; CDR2 reads FYNNEI. The CDR3 sequence is 14 residues long.

This sequence joins TRBV10-3 and TRBJ1-4; D gene uncertain. The CDR3 is made up of 15 amino acids. Germline V gene sequence: CDR1 ENHRY, CDR2 SYGVKD. V was shortened by 6 bases and J by 8 bases, with 19 bases between the two germline ends. The CDR3 region has the DNA TGTGCCATCAGCGGAGGTGGCAATACGGGGGAAAAACTGTTTTTT. As protein: CAISGGGNTGEKLFF.

The CDR3 DNA reads TGTGCCAGCAGCTTCGGGGGGGAGAACTATGGCTACACCTTC. It translates to CASSFGGENYGYTF. The rearrangement joins TRBV7-8 to TRBJ1-2, with D possibly matching TRBD1 (5 bases). Trimming cost V 3 bases and J 2 bases, with 10 bases left between them. The length of the CDR3 is 14 residues. The germline V gene has CDR1 SGHVS and CDR2 FQNEAQ.

The rearrangement uses TRBV19 and TRBJ2-1; 9 bases are shared with TRBD2. The length of the CDR3 is 15 residues. Per germline, CDR1 LNHDA and CDR2 SQIVND (reference sequence). With 5 bases clipped from V and 9 bases from J, the junction kept 11 bases outside the gene matches. CDR3 coding DNA: TGTGCCAGTAGTCCCCAAGCGGGGGGCCGCGGTGAGCAGTTCTTC. Protein: CASSPQAGGRGEQFF.

The sample holds one count of this clone. The gene calls are TRBV14 and TRBJ2-4; D is perhaps TRBD2 (5 bases). The CDR3 totals 16 residues. The V gene's germline CDR1 is SGHDN and CDR2 FVKESK. Trimming stripped 3 bases from V and 0 bases from J, with 12 bases between. In nucleotides, the CDR3 is TGTGCCAGCAGCCAGGGCGGACTTATAGCCAAAAACATTCAGTACTTC. As protein: CASSQGGLIAKNIQYF.

The chain employs TRBV20-1 and TRBJ2-7, with D hard to call. Germline values: CDR1 DFQATT, CDR2 SNEGSKA (reference sequence). This CDR3 spans 11 amino acids. Trimming took off 6 bases at V and 3 bases at J, with 9 bases between the two ends. CDR3 in amino acids: CSAPSGYEQYF. The DNA of the CDR3 is TGCAGTGCCCCCTCCGGCTACGAGCAGTACTTC.

The CDR3 DNA reads TGTGCCAGCAGCCAACAAATTAATAGTCAGCCCCAGCATTTT. It codes for CASSQQINSQPQHF. V usage is TRBV3-1 (or the pseudogene TRBV3-2) and J usage is TRBJ1-5, with no clear D. V was pared by 2 bases and J by 6 bases, with 11 bases between. Germline V gene lookup returns CDR1 LGHDT and CDR2 YNNKEL (reference sequence). The CDR3 runs 14 residues.

This clone is judged medium-sized. This sequence joins TRBV7-6 and TRBJ2-1; 8 bases are shared with TRBD1. The V and J ends lost 4 bases and 7 bases, in that order; junction bases with no gene match: 9. CDR1 and CDR2 (germline): SGHVS, FNYEAQ. The CDR3 has 15 residues. The CDR3 loop reads CASSSPGQGVNEQFF. CDR3 sequence (DNA): TGTGCCAGCAGCTCGCCCGGACAGGGTGTAAATGAGCAGTTCTTC.

V is TRBV7-8 and J is TRBJ1-5, with 8 bases lining up with TRBD1. The CDR3 is made up of 16 amino acids. Losses at the gene ends were 5 bases for V and 1 base for J; bases not matched to a gene: 7. Germline lookup yields CDR1 SGHVS and CDR2 FQNEAQ. The CDR3 bases are TGTGCCAGCAGCAAAGACAGGGGACAGAGCAATCAGCCCCAGCATTTT. This codes for CASSKDRGQSNQPQHF.

This chain links TRBV10-3 with TRBJ2-7; D may be TRBD2 (7 bases). The CDR3 runs to 16 residues. Germline-derived CDR1 and CDR2 are ENHRY and SYGVKD. V was cut by 0 bases and J by 3 bases, with 15 bases left in between. CDR3 in amino acids: CAISESGGQILYEQYF. The CDR3 nucleotides are TGTGCCATCAGTGAGTCGGGGGGGCAGATTCTCTACGAGCAGTACTTC.

This sequence joins TRBV19 and TRBJ2-7; TRBD1 matches at 7 bases. The CDR3 runs 12 residues. Looked up from germline, CDR1 is LNHDA and CDR2 is SQIVND (reference sequence). This CDR3 is CGTQGPSYEQYF. The CDR3, as DNA: TGTGGTACACAGGGGCCCTCCTACGAGCAGTACTTC.

CDR3 sequence reads: CASRAGGVYEQYF. In DNA form, the CDR3 reads TGTGCCAGCAGGGCCGGGGGGGTCTACGAGCAGTACTTC. The chain employs TRBV28 and TRBJ2-7; the match to TRBD2 covers 8 bases. Unmatched junction bases numbered 4, after V lost 6 bases and J lost 3 bases. The CDR3 loop spans 13 amino acids. CDR1 MDHEN and CDR2 SYDVKM come from the germline V gene.

This chain uses TRBV19 with TRBJ2-7, with 10 bases aligning to TRBD2. CDR1 and CDR2 (germline): LNHDA, SQIVND (reference sequence). After removal of 5 bases from V and 6 bases from J, the junction contained 10 bases not matched to a gene. This CDR3 has 15 amino acids. The CDR3 nucleotides read TGTGCCAGTAGTTCCCGAAGCGGGGGGGCACTCGAGCAGTACTTC. Protein product: CASSSRSGGALEQYF.

V usage is TRBV10-3 and J usage is TRBJ2-7; tentative D call: TRBD2 (7 bases). The CDR3 totals 16 residues. V was clipped by 3 bases and J by 5 bases, with 20 bases between them. Germline V lookup: CDR1 ENHRY, CDR2 SYGVKD. CDR3 nucleotide sequence: TGTGCCATCAGTGAATTGGCGGGGGCTTTCCCCGACGAGCAGTACTTC. Its translation is CAISELAGAFPDEQYF.

This clone was counted between two and nine times. This chain connects TRBV7-8 to TRBJ2-5; tentatively, D is TRBD2 (5 bases). The CDR3 has 14 amino acids. Germline V lookup: CDR1 SGHVS, CDR2 FQNEAQ. V was trimmed by 3 bases and J by 1 base, leaving 9 bases between them. The CDR3 nucleotides are TGTGCCAGCAGCTTTAAGCGGACCCAAGAGACCCAGTACTTC. This gives the protein CASSFKRTQETQYF.

The chain has TRBV7-6 and TRBJ2-6, with a possible D match to TRBD2 (6 bases). Trimming cost V 5 bases and J 1 base, with 12 bases left between them. Germline values: CDR1 SGHVS, CDR2 FNYEAQ. There are 16 residues in the CDR3. The CDR3 protein is CASSVVAGSGANVLTF. The CDR3 region has the DNA TGTGCCAGCAGCGTGGTGGCGGGGTCTGGGGCCAACGTCCTGACTTTC.